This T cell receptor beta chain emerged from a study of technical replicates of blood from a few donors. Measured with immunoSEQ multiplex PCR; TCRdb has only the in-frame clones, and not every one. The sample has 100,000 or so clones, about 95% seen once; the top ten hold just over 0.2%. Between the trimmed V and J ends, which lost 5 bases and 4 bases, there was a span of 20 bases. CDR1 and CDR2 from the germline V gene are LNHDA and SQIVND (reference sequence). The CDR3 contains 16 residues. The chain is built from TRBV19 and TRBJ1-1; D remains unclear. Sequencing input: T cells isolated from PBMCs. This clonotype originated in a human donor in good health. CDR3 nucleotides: TGTGCCAGTAGTCCCGACGGACTGGGCGGTGGCACTGAAGCTTTCTTT. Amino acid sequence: CASSPDGLGGGTEAFF.